Detailed here is one TCR beta chain. Original analysis: Counts of nucleated cells, estimated from reference gene primer amplification, were obtained. The data were produced by immunoSEQ multiplex PCR, yet TCRdb's version contains in-frame clones alone and is incomplete. That table gives V, J and clone size, and the DNA gave D and trimming. Of hundreds of thousands of clones in the sample, around four fifths were seen once. This record belongs to a study of blood T cell repertoires in COVID-19. Study-wide background: The analysed material was cDNA or gDNA that came from T cells, B-cell-depleted T cells, or PBMCs.

Participant age was roughly 18 to 95 years, and participants resided in roughly 25 US areas. Clinical history as reported by participants underpinned cohort assignment. Germline V gene sequence: CDR1 MNHEY, CDR2 SVGAGI. The CDR3 sequence is 14 residues long. V was trimmed by 6 bases and J by 0 bases, leaving 11 bases between them. The V and J genes are TRBV6-5 and TRBJ1-2; weak D call: TRBD1 (6 bases). This clonotype originated in a woman in her forties or fifties who had been exposed to COVID-19. Sequencing was performed on PBMCs or T cells enriched from blood (not recorded which). CDR3: CASREDRPNYGYTF. The CDR3 DNA sequence: TGTGCCAGCAGGGAGGACAGACCTAACTATGGCTACACCTTC.